What follows are 26 T cell receptor beta chains derived from one specimen sequenced in a study of Tregs in tolerant kidney transplant recipients. Method: immunoSEQ multiplex PCR; TCRdb's copy keeps in-frame clones and lacks some. Seen here are more than 90,000 clones, 93% observed once, and the top ten hold about 1.5%. Mixed chimerism was transient after nonmyeloablative marrow transplants from related graft donors. The source was CD4+ T cells from blood (PBMCs), collected 12 months after the transplant. The receptors derive from a human patient who received a combined kidney and bone marrow transplant. Some T cells may arise from the graft donor.

This chain connects TRBV20-1 to TRBJ1-2; maybe TRBD1 (5 bases). Trimming stripped 5 bases from V and 8 bases from J, with 9 bases between. CDR1 DFQATT and CDR2 SNEGSKA come from the germline V gene (reference sequence). CDR3 length: 10 residues. The CDR3 nucleotides read TGCAGTGCTGGGGCAGGGGGCTACACCTTC. This codes for CSAGAGGYTF.

V usage is TRBV7-9 and J usage is TRBJ1-3, with D unresolved. Germline V lookup: CDR1 SEHNR, CDR2 FQNEAQ (reference sequence). With 5 bases removed from V and 7 bases from J, the gap between germline ends came to 9 bases. This CDR3 region has 12 residues. The CDR3 region is CASSPPGNTIYF. The DNA of the CDR3 is TGTGCCAGCAGCCCCCCGGGGAACACCATATATTTT.

In this sample, this clone turned up once. The chain carries TRBV15 and TRBJ2-4, with TRBD1 identical over 8 bases. Germline CDR1 reads LNHNV; CDR2 reads YYDKDF (reference sequence). This CDR3 comprises 17 residues. The trim removed 5 bases at V and 1 base at J, leaving 10 bases unmatched. The CDR3 sequence is CATSLKGTGTAKNIQYF. CDR3 nucleotide sequence: TGTGCCACCAGCTTAAAAGGGACAGGTACGGCCAAAAACATTCAGTACTTC.

A single count supports this clone. The rearrangement uses TRBV5-1 and TRBJ2-3; 9 bases line up with TRBD2. Germline trimming cut 2 bases from V and 2 bases from J; bases unmatched to any gene: 6. Germline lookup yields CDR1 SGHRS and CDR2 YFSETQ. The length of the CDR3 is 16 residues. The CDR3 nucleotides read TGCGCCAGCAGCTTAGGTAGCGGGGGCGTCACAGATACGCAGTATTTT. Protein sequence: CASSLGSGGVTDTQYF.

The V and J genes are TRBV7-2 and TRBJ2-7, with a possible D match to TRBD2 (5 bases). Trimming stripped 3 bases from V and 7 bases from J, with 13 bases between. CDR3 length: 13 residues. Germline V gene data show CDR1 as SGHTA and CDR2 as FQGNSA. This CDR3 reads CASSLRVSGEQYF. The CDR3 region has the DNA TGTGCCAGCAGCTTGAGGGTTTCTGGTGAGCAGTACTTC.

This clone appeared a single time. The chain employs TRBV4-1 and TRBJ2-1; TRBD2 matches 13 bases. The J segment lost 8 bases and the V segment lost 0 bases, leaving 7 bases of the junction unmatched. Per germline, CDR1 MGHRA and CDR2 YSYEKL. The CDR3 is 17 residues long. The CDR3 region has the DNA TGCGCCAGCAGCCAAGAACGCCGGACTAGCGGGAGCCATGAGCAGTTCTTC. Translating gives CASSQERRTSGSHEQFF.

The chain is built from TRBV5-1 and TRBJ2-1, with a weak D call TRBD1 (6 bases). This CDR3 is 16 amino acids long. The germline CDR1 and CDR2 sequences are SGHRS and YFSETQ. The V and J ends lost 0 bases and 0 bases respectively, with 10 bases between them. DNA for the CDR3: TGCGCCAGCAGCTTGGGGACAGCCTTCTCCTACAATGAGCAGTTCTTC. Residues: CASSLGTAFSYNEQFF.

The chain employs TRBV10-2 and TRBJ1-1; D gene uncertain. With 2 bases removed from V and 2 bases from J, the gap between germline ends came to 6 bases. Germline-derived CDR1 and CDR2 are WSHSY and SAAADI. The CDR3 consists of 13 residues. CDR3 protein: CASSETANTEAFF. The CDR3 DNA reads TGCGCCAGCAGTGAGACAGCAAACACTGAAGCTTTCTTT.

The count of this clone is one. The rearrangement joins TRBV11-2 to TRBJ2-5; D might be TRBD2 (6 bases). The germline gives CDR1 SGHAT, CDR2 FQNNGV. V dropped 1 base and J dropped 2 bases, with 11 bases sitting between them. This CDR3 has 15 residues. This chain's CDR3 is CASSLGAGTQETQYF. In DNA, the CDR3 is TGTGCCAGCAGCTTAGGGGCCGGGACTCAAGAGACCCAGTACTTC.

The chain uses TRBV7-3 and TRBJ2-7, with D perhaps matching TRBD1 (6 bases). There are 14 residues in the CDR3. Trimming took off 2 bases at V and 4 bases at J, with 12 bases between the two ends. The germline gives CDR1 SGHTA, CDR2 FQGTGA. The CDR3, as DNA: TGTGCCAGCAGCTTAGGGGGCTCCCCTTACGAGCAGTACTTC. Its protein is CASSLGGSPYEQYF. Variable domain in full (rest from reference TRBV7-3 and TRBJ2-7): GAGVSQTPSNKVTEKGKYVELRCDPISGHTALYWYRQSLGQGPEFLIYFQGTGAADDSGLPNDRFFAVRPEGSVSTLKIQRTERGDSAVYLCASSLGGSPYEQYFGPGTRLTVT.

The genes are TRBV2 and TRBJ2-7, with TRBD2 matching 7 bases. The ends lost 2 bases at V and 1 base at J; junction bases unmatched: 14. CDR1 is SNHLY, CDR2 FYNNEI, per germline. The CDR3 contains 18 residues. DNA for the CDR3: TGTGCCAGCAGTGAAAACTCCCACGGGCGGGGGAGATCCTACGAGCAGTACTTC. This translates into CASSENSHGRGRSYEQYF.

The rearrangement uses TRBV6-1 and TRBJ2-1, with 11 bases lining up with TRBD2. The J segment lost 7 bases and the V segment lost 3 bases, leaving 8 bases of the junction unmatched. The CDR3 has 16 amino acids. Germline CDR1 MNHNS, CDR2 SASEGT. The CDR3: CASSDHSGRALNEQFF. CDR3 nucleotide sequence: TGTGCCAGCAGTGACCATAGCGGGAGGGCTTTAAATGAGCAGTTCTTC.

The V and J genes are TRBV11-2 and TRBJ2-7, with D possibly matching TRBD2 (6 bases). This CDR3 has 14 amino acids. V lost 2 bases and J lost 0, with 8 bases in between. CDR1 is SGHAT, CDR2 FQNNGV, per germline. In nucleotides, the CDR3 is TGTGCCAGCAGCTTATGGGGGGTCTCCTACGAGCAGTACTTC. Translation: CASSLWGVSYEQYF. The full variable domain, rest sourced from reference TRBV11-2 and TRBJ2-7, is EAGVAQSPRYKIIEKRQSVAFWCNPISGHATLYWYQQILGQGPKLLIQFQNNGVVDDSQLPKDRFSAERLKGVDSTLKIQPAKLEDSAVYLCASSLWGVSYEQYFGPGTRLTVT.

The chain employs TRBV7-9 and TRBJ2-5; TRBD2 matches at 7 bases. The germline V gene has CDR1 SEHNR and CDR2 FQNEAQ (reference sequence). V lost 4 bases to trimming and J lost 5 bases; unmatched junction nucleotides: 7. The CDR3 contains 14 residues. The CDR3 is CASSWGGGRETQYF. The CDR3 DNA sequence: TGTGCCAGCAGCTGGGGGGGAGGGCGGGAGACCCAGTACTTC.

The V and J genes are TRBV5-1 and TRBJ1-6; D perhaps matches TRBD1 (5 bases). The V and J ends lost 1 base and 6 bases respectively, with 14 bases between them. CDR3 length equals 16 residues. The V gene's germline CDR1 is SGHRS and CDR2 YFSETQ. The CDR3 DNA is TGCGCCAGCAGCTTGAACCACCGAGACAGTAATTCACCCCTCCACTTT. It translates to CASSLNHRDSNSPLHF.

The chain carries TRBV2 and TRBJ2-7, with D tentatively TRBD1 (5 bases). With 3 bases removed from V and 2 bases from J, the gap between germline ends came to 11 bases. This CDR3 is 14 amino acids long. Germline-derived CDR1 and CDR2 are SNHLY and FYNNEI. As DNA, the CDR3 is TGTGCCAGCAGTGAGCAAGGGGTCACCTACGAGCAGTACTTC. The encoded protein is CASSEQGVTYEQYF. Full variable domain (outside the CDR3, taken from reference TRBV2 and TRBJ2-7): EPEVTQTPSHQVTQMGQEVILRCVPISNHLYFYWYRQILGQKVEFLVSFYNNEISEKSEIFDDQFSVERPDGSNFTLKIRSTKLEDSAMYFCASSEQGVTYEQYFGPGTRLTVT.

The gene calls are TRBV4-3 and TRBJ2-6, with a weak D call TRBD2 (5 bases). The CDR3 consists of 15 residues. Between the trimmed V and J ends, which lost 3 bases and 0 bases, there was a span of 6 bases. Germline V gene lookup returns CDR1 LGHNA and CDR2 YSLEER. Written as DNA, the CDR3 is TGCGCCAGCAGCCAGGGGAGCTCTGGGGCCAACGTCCTGACTTTC. Protein sequence: CASSQGSSGANVLTF.

The genes are TRBV2 and TRBJ2-2; 7 bases map to TRBD2. This CDR3 has 15 residues. Per the germline V gene, CDR1 is SNHLY and CDR2 is FYNNEI. V was pared by 7 bases and J by 0 bases, with 5 bases of the junction left unmatched. CDR3 protein: CASKTGGANTGELFF. The CDR3 DNA reads TGTGCCAGCAAAACGGGAGGAGCGAACACCGGGGAGCTGTTTTTT.

CDR3 nucleotide sequence: TGCGCCAGCAGCTTGGACGCTTACGAGCAGTACTTC. Residues: CASSLDAYEQYF. V gene TRBV5-1 combines with J gene TRBJ2-5; no definite D call. Matching the DNA end better, TRBJ2-7 makes the J call doubtful. The CDR3 is made up of 12 amino acids. Germline V gene sequence: CDR1 SGHRS, CDR2 YFSETQ.

This sequence joins TRBV4-3 and TRBJ1-1; 8 bases agree with TRBD1. The V segment lost 2 bases and the J segment 9 bases; nucleotides outside the gene matches: 8. The germline CDR1 and CDR2 sequences are LGHNA and YSLEER. The CDR3 is 14 amino acids. The CDR3 region has the DNA TGCGCCAGCAGCCAATCCTCGGACAGGGTCAAAGCTTTCTTT. It specifies CASSQSSDRVKAFF.

The chain couples TRBV30 to TRBJ1-2; D is perhaps TRBD1 (5 bases). Trimming pared 2 bases from V and 4 bases from J, leaving 14 bases between. This CDR3 comprises 14 residues. Germline-derived CDR1 and CDR2 are GTSNPN and SVGIG (reference sequence). CDR3 bases: TGTGCCTGGAGTTCATCGTCACAGGTCTATGGCTACACCTTC. This encodes CAWSSSSQVYGYTF.

CDR3 sequence: CASSLAGGTVYEQYF. Written as DNA, the CDR3 is TGTGCCAGCAGCTTAGCGGGGGGCACTGTCTACGAGCAGTACTTC. The V and J genes are TRBV5-4 and TRBJ2-7; TRBD2 matches 9 bases. CDR1 and CDR2 (germline): SGHNT, YYREEE (reference sequence). V shed 2 bases, J shed 3 bases, and the junction held 6 bases outside the gene matches. This CDR3 has 15 amino acids. The full variable domain, in which reference TRBV5-4 and TRBJ2-7 provide the parts outside the CDR3, is ETGVTQSPTHLIKTRGQQVTLRCSSQSGHNTVSWYQQALGQGPQFIFQYYREEENGRGNFPPRFSGLQFPNYSSELNVNALELDDSALYLCASSLAGGTVYEQYFGPGTRLTVT.

The chain combines TRBV18 with TRBJ2-2; D not resolved. Trimming pared 4 bases from V and 0 bases from J, leaving 12 bases between. This CDR3 comprises 16 residues. Germline lookup yields CDR1 KGHSH and CDR2 LQKENI. CDR3 sequence reads: CASSLSLVANTGELFF. Here the CDR3 DNA reads TGTGCCAGCTCACTTTCCCTAGTCGCGAACACCGGGGAGCTGTTTTTT.

This clone was detected a few times. V usage is TRBV10-3 and J usage is TRBJ2-4; TRBD1 is a possible D gene (6 bases). The CDR3 loop spans 16 amino acids. Trimming stripped 6 bases from V and 8 bases from J, with 23 bases between. Germline V CDR1 and CDR2: ENHRY, SYGVKD. The CDR3 nucleotides are TGTGCCATCAGCCCGCTCAGGGGTCCCGGGAAGGACATTCAGTACTTC. This translates into CAISPLRGPGKDIQYF.

The rearrangement joins TRBV11-3 to TRBJ2-1; 9 bases match TRBD1. The CDR3 has 16 residues. Trimming cost V 5 bases and J 5 bases; bases outside gene matches: 10. Germline-derived CDR1 and CDR2 are SGHNT and YENEEA. The CDR3 nucleotides read TGTGCCAGCAGCACTGGACGGGACAGGGCTAACAATGAGCAGTTCTTC. Its protein is CASSTGRDRANNEQFF. The full variable domain, with the rest looked up from reference TRBV11-3 and TRBJ2-1, is EAGVVQSPRYKIIEKKQPVAFWCNPISGHNTLYWYLQNLGQGPELLIRYENEEAVDDSQLPKDRFSAERLKGVDSTLKIQPAELGDSAVYLCASSTGRDRANNEQFFGPGTRLTVL.

CDR3 sequence (DNA): TGTGCCAGCAGCTCCACTCACTATGGCTACACCTTC. Translation: CASSSTHYGYTF. The chain is built from TRBV5-6 and TRBJ1-2; D gene unclear. V gave up 3 bases and J gave up 3 bases, with 6 bases separating them. Germline loops: CDR1 SGHDT, CDR2 YYEEEE. The CDR3 consists of 12 residues.